These 30 T cell receptor beta chains were sequenced from one sample in a study of blood T cell repertoires in COVID-19. Sequencing used immunoSEQ multiplex PCR; TCRdb keeps in-frame clones, though not all of them. The sample includes 300,000 to 350,000 clones, around four fifths of them seen just once. The material sequenced was peripheral blood. These receptors were collected from a man aged 30 to 45 with active or convalescent COVID-19.

The chain combines TRBV5-4 with TRBJ2-3, with 8 bases matching TRBD2. The CDR3 spans 14 residues. The V and J ends lost 0 bases and 5 bases, in that order; junction bases with no gene match: 2. The V gene's germline CDR1 is SGHNT and CDR2 YYREEE (reference sequence). In DNA, the CDR3 is TGTGCCAGCAGCTTGGTTAGCGGGGTAGATACGCAGTATTTT. Translated, it gives CASSLVSGVDTQYF.

This chain uses TRBV19 with TRBJ1-2, with TRBD1 identical over 7 bases. The germline gives CDR1 LNHDA, CDR2 SQIVND (reference sequence). This CDR3 region has 17 residues. V was pared by 4 bases and J by 6 bases, with 17 bases of the junction left unmatched. CDR3 sequence: CASSRKTRSDRVNGYTF. For the CDR3, the DNA is TGTGCCAGTAGTAGAAAAACCAGATCCGACAGGGTCAATGGCTACACCTTC.

The chain links TRBV25-1 to TRBJ2-2; D is possibly TRBD2 (5 bases). Germline CDR1 is MGHDK and CDR2 is SYGVNS. This CDR3 is 13 amino acids long. Trimming took 7 bases from V and 4 from J, leaving 10 bases between them. CDR3 DNA sequence: TGTGCCAGCACCTTAGGAGGCACCGGGGAGCTGTTTTTT. It encodes CASTLGGTGELFF. Full variable domain (outside the CDR3, taken from reference TRBV25-1 and TRBJ2-2): EADIYQTPRYLVIGTGKKITLECSQTMGHDKMYWYQQDPGMELHLIHYSYGVNSTEKGDLSSESTVSRIRTEHFPLTLESARPSHTSQYLCASTLGGTGELFFGEGSRLTVL.

The CDR3 DNA follows: TGTGCCAGCAGCCCGGGGGGCCACTCCACAGATACGCAGTATTTT. Protein sequence: CASSPGGHSTDTQYF. The V gene is TRBV7-3, the J gene TRBJ2-3, with a tentative D call TRBD2 (7 bases). This CDR3 has 15 amino acids. Deletions cut 5 bases from V and 2 bases from J, with 14 bases between. CDR1 and CDR2 (germline): SGHTA, FQGTGA.

The V and J genes are TRBV5-8 and TRBJ1-3, with D uncertain. Germline V gene lookup returns CDR1 SGHTS and CDR2 YDEGEE. This CDR3 contains 14 residues. V was cut by 0 bases and J by 3 bases, with 7 bases left in between. The CDR3 nucleotides are TGTGCCAGCAGCTTGGTTAGTGGTGGAAACACCATATATTTT. This translates into CASSLVSGGNTIYF.

V gene TRBV18 combines with J gene TRBJ1-4; the match to TRBD1 covers 7 bases. Germline V gives CDR1 KGHSH, CDR2 LQKENI. The CDR3 sequence is 13 residues long. The junction had 6 bases not matched to a gene; V was cut back by 4 bases and J by 10 bases. In DNA form, the CDR3 reads TGTGCCAGCTCACTGGGGACAGACGGAAAACTGTTTTTT. Its protein is CASSLGTDGKLFF. Full variable domain (rest looked up from reference TRBV18 and TRBJ1-4): NAGVMQNPRHLVRRRGQEARLRCSPMKGHSHVYWYRQLPEEGLKFMVYLQKENIIDESGMPKERFSAEFPKEGPSILRIQQVVRGDSAAYFCASSLGTDGKLFFGSGTQLSVL.

This chain uses TRBV27 with TRBJ1-1, with 7 bases identical to TRBD1. Germline assignment: CDR1 MNHEY and CDR2 SMNVEV (reference sequence). V lost 6 bases and J lost 0; bases outside the gene matches: 4. The CDR3 contains 14 residues. The CDR3 is CASREGTVNTEAFF. The CDR3 DNA reads as TGTGCCAGCAGGGAAGGGACAGTGAACACTGAAGCTTTCTTT.

The V call is TRBV2, the J call TRBJ2-7; D is possibly TRBD2 (5 bases). V lost 8 bases and J 4 bases, leaving 9 bases between the germline ends. The CDR3 consists of 11 residues. Germline V gene data show CDR1 as SNHLY and CDR2 as FYNNEI. The DNA of the CDR3 is TGTGCCAGCCTCCTAGCATACGAGCAGTACTTC. Protein: CASLLAYEQYF.

The V and J genes are TRBV9 and TRBJ2-1; 16 bases line up with TRBD2. CDR1 is SGDLS, CDR2 YYNGEE, per germline. This CDR3 comprises 22 residues. Trimming took 0 bases from V and 1 from J; bases not matched to a gene: 13. The CDR3 loop reads CASSVGGWGLAGGPRSYNEQFF. Written as DNA, the CDR3 is TGTGCCAGCAGCGTAGGAGGGTGGGGACTAGCGGGAGGGCCCCGATCCTACAATGAGCAGTTCTTC.

V is TRBV2 and J is TRBJ2-3; D gene uncertain. Trimming stripped 8 bases from V and 2 bases from J, with 26 bases between. Germline V gene lookup returns CDR1 SNHLY and CDR2 FYNNEI. This CDR3 has 18 amino acids. The CDR3, as DNA: TGTGCCAGCTCTGTAAACCCCTCGAGGCGGATAGTCACAGATACGCAGTATTTT. Translating it yields CASSVNPSRRIVTDTQYF.

This sequence joins TRBV29-1 and TRBJ1-5; 7 bases align to TRBD1. V shed 4 bases, J shed 4 bases, and the junction held 4 bases outside the gene matches. Germline CDR1 is SQVTM and CDR2 is ANQGSEA. The CDR3 length is 13 residues. This chain's CDR3 is CSVVQGPNQPQHF. CDR3 bases: TGCAGCGTTGTACAGGGGCCAAATCAGCCCCAGCATTTT.

The rearrangement links TRBV5-6 to TRBJ2-1; 10 nucleotides agree with TRBD2. This CDR3 contains 15 residues. Germline V gene lookup returns CDR1 SGHDT and CDR2 YYEEEE. Unmatched junction bases numbered 6, after V lost 2 bases and J lost 7 bases. The CDR3 DNA sequence: TGTGCCAGCAGCTTTAGCGGGGGGTATGGGAATGAGCAGTTCTTC. Its translation is CASSFSGGYGNEQFF.

This clone was found once. The CDR3: CASSTGITFSGNTIYF. DNA for the CDR3: TGTGCCAGCAGTACAGGAATTACTTTCTCTGGAAACACCATATATTTT. V usage is TRBV9 and J usage is TRBJ1-3; TRBD1 might be the D (5 bases). Germline V gene sequence: CDR1 SGDLS, CDR2 YYNGEE. V lost 5 bases and J 0 bases, leaving 15 bases between the germline ends. The CDR3 has 16 amino acids.

V and J are TRBV28 and TRBJ2-2, with D possibly TRBD1 on 6 matching bases. The CDR3 is 14 residues long. Germline V gene sequence: CDR1 MDHEN, CDR2 SYDVKM. The V end lost 10 bases, the J end lost 1 base, and 13 bases lay between the germline ends. Here the CDR3 DNA reads TGTGCCACCGGTACAGGGATGAACACCGGGGAGCTGTTTTTT. As protein: CATGTGMNTGELFF.

The chain carries TRBV24-1 and TRBJ1-5; 7 bases match TRBD1. The V gene's germline CDR1 is KGHDR and CDR2 SFDVKD. The CDR3 covers 14 residues. Unmatched junction bases numbered 7, after V lost 9 bases and J lost 3 bases. CDR3 residues: CATDAGGYNQPQHF. CDR3 DNA: TGTGCCACCGACGCAGGGGGTTACAATCAGCCCCAGCATTTT.

The chain is built from TRBV4-3 and TRBJ1-2; maybe TRBD1 (5 bases). The CDR3 contains 14 residues. Trimming cost V 7 bases and J 4 bases, with 16 bases left between them. CDR1 and CDR2 from the germline V gene are LGHNA and YSLEER. CDR3 region: CASNQRGYSYGYTF. CDR3 DNA: TGCGCCAGCAATCAAAGGGGCTACTCCTATGGCTACACCTTC.

The chain employs TRBV2 and TRBJ1-5; 8 positions agree with TRBD1. V shed 5 bases and J 1 base; nucleotides not matched to a gene: 13. The germline V gene has CDR1 SNHLY and CDR2 FYNNEI. The CDR3 extends over 18 amino acids. CDR3 coding DNA: TGTGCCAGCAGTCTTTCGCGACAGGGGAAAGGAAGCAATCAGCCCCAGCATTTT. It is translated as CASSLSRQGKGSNQPQHF.

This rearrangement joins TRBV11-2 to TRBJ2-3, with D possibly being TRBD2 (6 bases). The CDR3 consists of 14 residues. Germline V gene lookup returns CDR1 SGHAT and CDR2 FQNNGV. V dropped 6 bases and J dropped 2 bases, with 12 bases sitting between them. The DNA of the CDR3 is TGTGCCAGCAGATTATGGGGGGTCACAGATACGCAGTATTTT. Translation gives CASRLWGVTDTQYF. The whole variable domain, remainder taken from reference TRBV11-2 and TRBJ2-3, is EAGVAQSPRYKIIEKRQSVAFWCNPISGHATLYWYQQILGQGPKLLIQFQNNGVVDDSQLPKDRFSAERLKGVDSTLKIQPAKLEDSAVYLCASRLWGVTDTQYFGPGTRLTVL.

The rearrangement uses TRBV3-1 (or the pseudogene TRBV3-2) and TRBJ2-7; TRBD2 aligns across 9 bases. V dropped 7 bases and J dropped 2; count of bases not matched to a gene: 9. The CDR3 is made up of 15 amino acids. The germline V gene has CDR1 LGHDT and CDR2 YNNKEL (reference sequence). CDR3: CASKRGASGTYEQYF. The CDR3 nucleotides read TGTGCCAGCAAGAGAGGGGCTAGCGGGACCTACGAGCAGTACTTC.

The chain is built from TRBV4-2 and TRBJ1-1; D is undetermined. Germline CDR1 is LGHNA and CDR2 is YNFKEQ. The ends were cut back, 0 bases at V and 6 bases at J, with 5 bases in the middle. This CDR3 has 12 amino acids. CDR3 region: CASSQEDSEAFF. The DNA of the CDR3 is TGTGCCAGCAGCCAAGAGGACTCTGAAGCTTTCTTT.

Ten or more counts support this clone. This chain links TRBV7-3 with TRBJ2-7, with 7 positions matching TRBD2. The CDR3 loop spans 14 amino acids. The germline CDR1 and CDR2 sequences are SGHTA and FQGTGA. The junction had 6 bases not matched to a gene; V was cut back by 3 bases and J by 4 bases. CDR3 amino acids: CASSFSPGGYEQYF. In DNA form, the CDR3 reads TGTGCCAGCAGCTTCTCGCCCGGGGGGTACGAGCAGTACTTC.

This clone was seen a few times. The chain is built from TRBV10-3 and TRBJ2-7; 7 bases line up with TRBD1. Germline V gene data show CDR1 as ENHRY and CDR2 as SYGVKD. This CDR3 spans 11 amino acids. Trimming cost V 11 bases and J 6 bases; bases outside gene matches: 7. CDR3 nucleotides: TGTGCCGCCGGACAGGCTGGCGAGCAGTACTTC. Protein: CAAGQAGEQYF.

This clone was seen more than once but under ten times. The chain's CDR3 is CASGLEANQPQHF. As DNA, the CDR3 is TGTGCTAGTGGTTTGGAAGCTAATCAGCCCCAGCATTTT. The chain is built from TRBV12-5 and TRBJ1-5; D call uncertain. Trimming pared 1 base from V and 4 bases from J, leaving 5 bases between. The germline V gene has CDR1 LGHNT and CDR2 FRNRAP. This CDR3 comprises 13 residues.

This chain links TRBV13 with TRBJ1-2; D possibly corresponds to TRBD1 (6 bases). V lost 8 bases to trimming and J lost 1 base, with 14 bases between them. This CDR3 has 14 residues. CDR1 is PRHDT, CDR2 FYEKMQ, per germline (reference sequence). The CDR3 loop is CASASGALNYGYTF. The CDR3 DNA reads as TGTGCCAGCGCTTCAGGGGCGCTTAACTATGGCTACACCTTC.

The chain has TRBV9 and TRBJ2-2; 8 positions match TRBD2. J gave up 2 bases and V 3 bases, and 15 bases lay outside the gene matches. Looked up from germline, CDR1 is SGDLS and CDR2 is YYNGEE. The CDR3 covers 19 residues. The CDR3 is CASSALGSGVGINTGELFF. Written as DNA, the CDR3 is TGTGCCAGCAGCGCCCTCGGTAGCGGGGTAGGGATTAACACCGGGGAGCTGTTTTTT.

This chain's CDR3 is CASVSGGLGGYTF. The CDR3, as DNA: TGCGCCAGCGTCTCGGGGGGCCTCGGTGGCTACACCTTC. The chain carries TRBV5-1 and TRBJ1-2; TRBD1 is a possible D gene (6 bases). The CDR3 is made up of 13 amino acids. Per germline, CDR1 SGHRS and CDR2 YFSETQ. Trimming removed 7 bases at V and 7 bases at J, with 17 bases between.

This chain connects TRBV14 to TRBJ1-4; D remains unclear. CDR3 length: 18 amino acids. The V end was cut by 7 bases, the J end by 0 bases, with 21 bases between. Germline V gene data show CDR1 as SGHDN and CDR2 as FVKESK. CDR3 nucleotides: TGTGCCAGCACCGAGATGAGGGCGAAAAGAACAACTAATGAAAAACTGTTTTTT. It codes for CASTEMRAKRTTNEKLFF.

CDR3: CSVEDTGYLNGYTF. As DNA, the CDR3 is TGCAGCGTTGAAGATACAGGGTACCTAAATGGCTACACCTTC. The chain employs TRBV29-1 and TRBJ1-2, with D perhaps matching TRBD1 (6 bases). V lost 0 bases to trimming and J lost 6 bases, with 14 bases between them. The germline V gene encodes CDR1 SQVTM and CDR2 ANQGSEA. CDR3 size: 14 residues. The whole variable domain, filled in from reference TRBV29-1 and TRBJ1-2, reads SAVISQKPSRDICQRGTSLTIQCQVDSQVTMMFWYRQQPGQSLTLIATANQGSEATYESGFVIDKFPISRPNLTFSTLTVSNMSPEDSSIYLCSVEDTGYLNGYTFGSGTRLTVV.

As DNA, the CDR3 is TGTGCCTTCCTCCCGGCCGGGGGAGATGGCTACACCTTC. Encoded protein: CAFLPAGGDGYTF. The gene calls are TRBV30 and TRBJ1-2, with D perhaps matching TRBD1 (5 bases). Trimming cost V 7 bases and J 6 bases, with 18 bases left between them. From germline, CDR1 is GTSNPN and CDR2 SVGIG (reference sequence). The CDR3 has 13 amino acids.

This clone was observed a handful of times. The chain links TRBV6-2 or TRBV6-3 to TRBJ1-3, with 10 bases that match TRBD1. CDR1 MNHEY and CDR2 SVGEGT come from the germline V gene. CDR3 length: 21 amino acids. Unmatched junction bases numbered 16, after V lost 2 bases and J lost 0 bases. The CDR3 coding sequence is TGTGCCAGCAGTTACCCCGCGTCCGGGACAGGGGTCGGCGGCTCTGGAAACACCATATATTTT. Protein sequence: CASSYPASGTGVGGSGNTIYF.